This TCR beta chain was recovered during a study of OX40 agonist ivuxolimab in advanced cancers. Trimming stripped 6 bases from V and 3 bases from J, with 11 bases between. CDR3 length: 13 residues. Germline assignment: CDR1 WNHNN and CDR2 SYGVQD (reference sequence). Some clones are missing from TCRdb's copy, which holds only in-frame ones; the method was immunoSEQ multiplex PCR. The table has 40,000 to 45,000 clones, about 86% seen once. The source of this sequence is an adult with an advanced solid tumor such as melanoma, head and neck, liver or kidney cancer. Specimen: CD4+ or CD8+ T cells sorted from blood, collected in a trial of the OX40 agonist ivuxolimab. The chain couples TRBV10-1 to TRBJ1-1; D not resolved. CDR3 amino acids: CASSDGAYTEAFF. The CDR3 DNA sequence: TGCGCCAGCAGCGACGGTGCGTACACTGAAGCTTTCTTT.